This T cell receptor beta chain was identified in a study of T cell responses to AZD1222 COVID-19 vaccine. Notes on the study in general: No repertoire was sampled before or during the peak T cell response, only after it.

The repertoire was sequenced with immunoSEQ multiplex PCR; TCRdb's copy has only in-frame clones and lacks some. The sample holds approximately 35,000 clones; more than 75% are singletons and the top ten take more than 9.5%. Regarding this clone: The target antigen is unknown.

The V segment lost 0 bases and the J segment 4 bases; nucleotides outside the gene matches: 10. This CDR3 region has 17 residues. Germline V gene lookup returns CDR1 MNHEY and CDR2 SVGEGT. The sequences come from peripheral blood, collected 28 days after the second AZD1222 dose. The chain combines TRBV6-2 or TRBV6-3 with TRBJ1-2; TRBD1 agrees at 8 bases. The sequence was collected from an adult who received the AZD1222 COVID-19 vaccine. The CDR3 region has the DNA TGTGCCAGCAGTTACTCGATTAACCAGGGGGCCTCCTATGGCTACACCTTC. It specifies CASSYSINQGASYGYTF.